The 32 T cell receptor beta chains listed next were all sequenced from one sample in a study of T-cell memory formation after mild COVID-19. TCRdb re-called the 5' RACE reads through MiXCR, storing one row per CDR3 protein. The data hold about 190,000 distinct CDR3 sequences, with approximately 20% observed a single time. The sequencing input was PBMCs or a T cell subset sorted from them (not recorded which). All receptors derive from an adult woman who had mild COVID-19 (a few samples of this study predate the infection). Cell type and time point are not known.

The V call is TRBV7-9, the J call TRBJ2-1; no reliable D call. Trimming removed 7 bases at V and 4 bases at J, with 17 bases between. Germline V gives CDR1 SEHNR, CDR2 FQNEAQ (reference sequence). The CDR3 has 15 amino acids. The CDR3 DNA is TGTGCCAGCACCCTTGGGCGCACCGAGTACAATGAGCAGTTCTTC. Amino acids: CASTLGRTEYNEQFF.

The chain has TRBV2 and TRBJ2-3, with D maybe TRBD1 (6 bases). The CDR3 sequence is 14 residues long. Trimming removed 5 bases from V and 1 base from J, with 10 bases in between. Germline V gene data show CDR1 as SNHLY and CDR2 as FYNNEI. CDR3 in DNA: TGTGCCAGCAGTTTCCGACAGGGCACAGATACGCAGTATTTT. Protein product: CASSFRQGTDTQYF.

This clonotype has a single count. The V gene is TRBV9, the J gene TRBJ2-2; no definite D call. The V gene lost 7 bases and the J gene lost 0 bases, with 10 bases spanning the gap. Germline V CDR1 and CDR2: SGDLS, YYNGEE. The CDR3 is 14 amino acids. The CDR3 spells CASREQPNTGELFF. CDR3 nucleotides: TGTGCCAGCCGAGAACAGCCGAACACCGGGGAGCTGTTTTTT.

This clonotype was seen repeatedly, ten times or more. V is TRBV20-1 and J is TRBJ1-2, with D possibly being TRBD1 (5 bases). Trimming shortened V by 4 bases and J by 2 bases, and 11 bases separated the two germline ends. This CDR3 has 13 amino acids. The germline CDR1 and CDR2 sequences are DFQATT and SNEGSKA (reference sequence). The CDR3 nucleotides are TGCAGTGCTACCCTGGACAACAACTATGGCTACACCTTC. Protein product: CSATLDNNYGYTF.

The V and J genes are TRBV6-6 and TRBJ2-1; D could derive from TRBD1 or TRBD2 (5 bases each). Deletions cut 3 bases from V and 9 bases from J, with 18 bases between. Germline V CDR1 and CDR2: MNHNY, SVGAGI (reference sequence). The CDR3 totals 15 residues. CDR3 sequence (DNA): TGTGCCAGCAGTTATTCTAGGCCTCCGAGGGGTGAGCAGTTCTTC. Protein sequence: CASSYSRPPRGEQFF.

This rearrangement joins TRBV20-1 to TRBJ2-7; D remains ambiguous. V shed 1 base and J shed 3 bases, with 16 bases lying between them. CDR3 size: 15 residues. Germline V gene sequence: CDR1 DFQATT, CDR2 SNEGSKA (reference sequence). CDR3 amino acids: CSARALDAVNYEQYF. The CDR3 DNA reads TGCAGTGCTAGAGCACTGGACGCGGTTAACTACGAGCAGTACTTC.

The chain is built from TRBV29-1 and TRBJ1-2; possibly TRBD1 for D (6 bases). The CDR3 has 14 residues. Trimming stripped 3 bases from V and 6 bases from J, with 17 bases between. Germline CDR1 SQVTM, CDR2 ANQGSEA. Written as DNA, the CDR3 is TGCAGCGTTGATGATTACAGGGTGCGAGATGGCTACACCTTC. It codes for CSVDDYRVRDGYTF.

The chain uses TRBV5-1 and TRBJ2-3; 8 nucleotides align to TRBD1. Losses at the gene ends were 5 bases for V and 5 bases for J; bases not matched to a gene: 4. Germline-derived CDR1 and CDR2 are SGHRS and YFSETQ. The CDR3 runs to 13 residues. Here the CDR3 reads CASSQGAGDTQYF. As DNA, the CDR3 is TGCGCCAGCAGTCAGGGGGCAGGAGATACGCAGTATTTT.

V gene TRBV24-1 combines with J gene TRBJ2-1, with D hard to call. From germline, CDR1 is KGHDR and CDR2 SFDVKD. The CDR3 length is 13 residues. Trimming cost V 6 bases and J 1 base, with 6 bases left between them. CDR3 in amino acids: CATSTGSYNEQFF. CDR3 in DNA: TGTGCCACCAGTACCGGATCCTACAATGAGCAGTTCTTC.

A few counts support this clonotype. The gene calls are TRBV5-1 and TRBJ1-6; TRBD1 might be the D (5 bases). The CDR3 covers 15 residues. V dropped 0 bases and J dropped 8 bases, with 12 bases sitting between them. CDR1 is SGHRS and CDR2 is YFSETQ in the germline V gene. This chain's CDR3 is CASSLVGVRDSPLHF. In DNA form, the CDR3 reads TGCGCCAGCAGCTTGGTAGGGGTCAGGGATTCACCCCTCCACTTT.

The chain couples TRBV3-1 to TRBJ2-1, with TRBD1 identical over 7 bases. The germline CDR1 and CDR2 sequences are LGHDT and YNNKEL (reference sequence). CDR3 size: 16 residues. J gave up 4 bases and V 4 bases, and 10 bases lay outside the gene matches. CDR3 in amino acids: CASSPYQGVKYNEQFF. CDR3 DNA sequence: TGTGCCAGCAGCCCCTATCAGGGGGTCAAGTACAATGAGCAGTTCTTC.

The rearrangement uses TRBV7-9 and TRBJ1-2; TRBD1 is a possible D gene (5 bases). CDR1 SEHNR and CDR2 FQNEAQ come from the germline V gene (reference sequence). This CDR3 has 14 residues. V lost 5 bases, J lost 8 bases, and 18 bases lay in between. The CDR3 DNA reads as TGTGCCAGCAGCCTCAGGGACGGTTTGGTGGGCTACACCTTC. It translates to CASSLRDGLVGYTF.

There are many counts of this clonotype. V and J are TRBV5-1 and TRBJ1-3; tentatively, D is TRBD1 (5 bases). The CDR3 runs 16 residues. CDR1 is SGHRS, CDR2 YFSETQ, per germline. V dropped 3 bases and J dropped 3 bases, with 16 bases sitting between them. The CDR3 loop is CASSSGLRDVGNTIYF. The CDR3 bases are TGCGCCAGCAGCTCCGGTTTAAGGGACGTTGGAAACACCATATATTTT.

This clonotype was seen only a few times. The chain employs TRBV5-1 and TRBJ2-4, with 14 bases fitting TRBD2. This CDR3 has 17 amino acids. Germline CDR1 and CDR2: SGHRS and YFSETQ. Trimming took 7 bases from V and 1 from J; bases not matched to a gene: 7. The DNA for the CDR3 is TGCGCCAGCTCGGGACTAGCGGGGGCCCGGGCCAAAAACATTCAGTACTTC. It is translated as CASSGLAGARAKNIQYF.

Many counts were recorded for this clonotype. The chain has TRBV7-9 and TRBJ2-7; either TRBD1 or TRBD2 may fit D (7 bases each). The germline CDR1 and CDR2 sequences are SEHNR and FQNEAQ (reference sequence). Trimming cost V 0 bases and J 5 bases, with 17 bases left between them. This CDR3 spans 16 amino acids. This CDR3 reads CASSLAQGGAGNEQYF. The CDR3 DNA sequence: TGTGCCAGCAGCTTAGCGCAGGGGGGGGCAGGAAACGAGCAGTACTTC. Variable domain in full (rest from reference TRBV7-9 and TRBJ2-7): DTGVSQNPRHKITKRGQNVTFRCDPISEHNRLYWYRQTLGQGPEFLTYFQNEAQLEKSRLLSDRFSAERPKGSFSTLEIQRTEQGDSAMYLCASSLAQGGAGNEQYFGPGTRLTVT.

The chain has TRBV12-3 or TRBV12-4 and TRBJ2-5; 12 nucleotides match TRBD2. After removal of 5 bases from V and 2 bases from J, the junction contained 9 bases not matched to a gene. The CDR3 contains 17 residues. For the CDR3, the DNA is TGTGCCAGCAGTCGACGAAGCGGACTAGCGGGACAAGAGACCCAGTACTTC. This codes for CASSRRSGLAGQETQYF.

This chain uses TRBV5-1 with TRBJ2-2; weak D call: TRBD1 (6 bases). There are 16 residues in the CDR3. Germline V lookup: CDR1 SGHRS, CDR2 YFSETQ. The V end lost 4 bases, the J end lost 1 base, and 14 bases lay between the germline ends. The DNA of the CDR3 is TGCGCCAGCAGCCCCGGGACAACTCTGAACACCGGGGAGCTGTTTTTT. Encoded protein: CASSPGTTLNTGELFF.

Only a few counts were recorded for this clonotype. The rearrangement joins TRBV6-6 to TRBJ2-1; 14 bases are a match to TRBD2. Germline V gene sequence: CDR1 MNHNY, CDR2 SVGAGI (reference sequence). The CDR3 has 17 amino acids. V gave up 6 bases and J gave up 10 bases; unmatched junction bases: 14. The DNA of the CDR3 is TGTGCCAGCAGCTTAGTCCCGGGACTAGCGGGAGTGGGGGAGCAGTTCTTC. Encoded protein: CASSLVPGLAGVGEQFF.

V gene TRBV20-1 combines with J gene TRBJ2-3; 9 nucleotides line up with TRBD2. The CDR3 contains 13 residues. CDR1 and CDR2 from the germline V gene are DFQATT and SNEGSKA (reference sequence). The ends lost 6 bases at V and 6 bases at J; junction bases unmatched: 7. In DNA, the CDR3 is TGCAGTGCCATAGCGGGAGTAAGTGATACGCAGTATTTT. Protein product: CSAIAGVSDTQYF.

Only a few counts were recorded for this clonotype. V and J are TRBV7-2 and TRBJ2-7; D is uncertain. V was pared by 5 bases and J by 1 base, with 9 bases between. Germline CDR1 SGHTA, CDR2 FQGNSA. The CDR3 covers 13 residues. The CDR3 coding sequence is TGTGCCAGCAGCACCCGCGTATCCTACGAGCAGTACTTC. This sequence encodes CASSTRVSYEQYF.

In DNA form, the CDR3 reads TGTGCCAGCAGTGATTATCTGACAGGGCTGAATGAGCAGTTCTTC. Amino acid sequence: CASSDYLTGLNEQFF. The genes are TRBV2 and TRBJ2-1; 7 positions match TRBD1. The CDR3 covers 15 residues. Germline V gives CDR1 SNHLY, CDR2 FYNNEI. Trimming at V came to 3 bases and at J to 7 bases, leaving 9 bases not matched to a gene.

J is TRBJ1-2 and V is TRBV12-3 or TRBV12-4, with D uncertain. This CDR3 is 13 amino acids long. V lost 3 bases, J lost 9 bases, and 14 bases lay in between. The CDR3 DNA reads TGTGCCAGCAGTTTCTATGAGGGAGGTCGCTACACCTTC. Translated, it gives CASSFYEGGRYTF.

This clonotype was seen only a few times. The CDR3 here is CASSFRLNTEAFF. CDR3 DNA sequence: TGTGCCAGCAGCTTCCGTCTGAACACTGAAGCTTTCTTT. The chain couples TRBV5-8 to TRBJ1-1, with D unclear. Germline V gene sequence: CDR1 SGHTS, CDR2 YDEGEE. This CDR3 has 13 residues. V lost 2 bases and J 0 bases, leaving 5 bases between the germline ends.

The chain is built from TRBV12-3 or TRBV12-4 and TRBJ2-6; tentatively, D is TRBD1 (6 bases). The V and J ends lost 6 bases and 13 bases respectively, with 10 bases between them. CDR3 length: 11 amino acids. The DNA for the CDR3 is TGTGCCAGCAGCACTACAGGGGTCCTGACTTTC. Amino acid sequence: CASSTTGVLTF.

V gene TRBV12-3 or TRBV12-4 combines with J gene TRBJ1-2; D remains unclear. Trimming shortened V by 3 bases and J by 4 bases, and 6 bases separated the two germline ends. The CDR3 consists of 12 residues. In DNA, the CDR3 is TGTGCCAGCAGTTTTGACCTCTATGGCTACACCTTC. It is translated as CASSFDLYGYTF.

The rearrangement links TRBV5-6 to TRBJ2-5, with D possibly being TRBD1 or TRBD2 (5 bases each). The germline CDR1 and CDR2 sequences are SGHDT and YYEEEE. This CDR3 is 16 amino acids long. Trimming removed 4 bases at V and 0 bases at J, with 16 bases between. The CDR3 region has the DNA TGTGCCAGCAGCGGGGGTACCGAGGGGTACCAAGAGACCCAGTACTTC. Its translation: CASSGGTEGYQETQYF.

This chain uses TRBV7-8 with TRBJ2-7, with TRBD1 identical over 7 bases. In germline, CDR1 is SGHVS, CDR2 FQNEAQ. J gave up 3 bases and V 1 base, and 3 bases lay outside the gene matches. The length of the CDR3 is 14 residues. The CDR3 here is CASSLVDRSYEQYF. CDR3 DNA sequence: TGTGCCAGCAGCTTAGTGGACAGGAGCTACGAGCAGTACTTC.

The chain is built from TRBV12-3 or TRBV12-4 and TRBJ1-1; possible D gene TRBD1, 6 bases. The ends were cut back, 7 bases at V and 5 bases at J, with 29 bases in the middle. This CDR3 is built from 18 residues. In DNA form, the CDR3 reads TGTGCCAGCATCCCGAGACGAAGACAGGCGATCGAAAGGACTGAAGCTTTCTTT. Amino acid sequence: CASIPRRRQAIERTEAFF.

This chain links TRBV12-3 or TRBV12-4 with TRBJ2-7, with a tentative D call TRBD2 (7 bases). Between the trimmed V and J ends, which lost 1 base and 4 bases, there was a span of 14 bases. CDR3 length equals 15 residues. CDR3: CASSLGFRGGYEQYF. The CDR3 DNA follows: TGTGCCAGCAGTTTAGGTTTCAGGGGAGGGTACGAGCAGTACTTC.

The rearrangement joins TRBV15 to TRBJ2-2; the D is unclear. The CDR3 is 14 amino acids. Germline V gene sequence: CDR1 LNHNV, CDR2 YYDKDF (reference sequence). V was clipped by 4 bases and J by 7 bases, with 13 bases between them. CDR3 region: CATSIRVLDGELFF. The CDR3 DNA reads TGTGCCACCAGCATTCGCGTTCTGGACGGGGAGCTGTTTTTT.

The chain recombines TRBV29-1 with TRBJ2-3; the match to TRBD1 covers 8 bases. Germline V gene lookup returns CDR1 SQVTM and CDR2 ANQGSEA. Trimming took 3 bases from V and 4 from J; bases not matched to a gene: 6. There are 14 residues in the CDR3. The chain's CDR3 is CSVESSGGSDTQYF. Here the CDR3 DNA reads TGCAGCGTTGAGTCTTCAGGGGGCTCAGATACGCAGTATTTT.

The rearrangement links TRBV11-2 to TRBJ2-4; 9 positions match TRBD2. V lost 6 bases and J lost 1; bases outside the gene matches: 4. Germline CDR1 and CDR2: SGHAT and FQNNGV. The CDR3 is made up of 15 amino acids. CDR3 loop: CASSLAGNAKNIQYF. For the CDR3, the DNA is TGTGCCAGCAGTCTAGCGGGGAATGCCAAAAACATTCAGTACTTC.